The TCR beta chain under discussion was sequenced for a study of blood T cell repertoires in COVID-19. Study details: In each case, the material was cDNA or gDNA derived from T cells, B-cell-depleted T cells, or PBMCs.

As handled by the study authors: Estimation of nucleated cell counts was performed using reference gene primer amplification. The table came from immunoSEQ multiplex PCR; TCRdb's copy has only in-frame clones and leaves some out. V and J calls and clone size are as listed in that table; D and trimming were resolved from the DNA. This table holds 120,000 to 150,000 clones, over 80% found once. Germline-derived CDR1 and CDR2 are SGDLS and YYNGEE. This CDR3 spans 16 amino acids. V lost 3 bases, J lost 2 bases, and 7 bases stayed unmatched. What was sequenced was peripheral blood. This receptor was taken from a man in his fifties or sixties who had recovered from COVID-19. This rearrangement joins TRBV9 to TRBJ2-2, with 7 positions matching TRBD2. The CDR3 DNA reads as TGTGCCAGCAGCGGGCCAGCGGGGATCAACACCGGGGAGCTGTTTTTT. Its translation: CASSGPAGINTGELFF.